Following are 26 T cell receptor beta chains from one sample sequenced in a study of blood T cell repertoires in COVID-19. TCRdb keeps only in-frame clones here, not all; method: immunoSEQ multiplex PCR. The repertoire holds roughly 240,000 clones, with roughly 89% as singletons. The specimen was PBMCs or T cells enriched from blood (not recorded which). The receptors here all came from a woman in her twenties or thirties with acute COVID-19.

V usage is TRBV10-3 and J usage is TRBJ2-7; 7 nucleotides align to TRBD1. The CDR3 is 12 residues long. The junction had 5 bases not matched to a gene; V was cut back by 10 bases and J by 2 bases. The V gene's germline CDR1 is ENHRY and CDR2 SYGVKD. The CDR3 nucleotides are TGTGCCACCGCTGGACAGGCCTACGAGCAGTACTTC. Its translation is CATAGQAYEQYF.

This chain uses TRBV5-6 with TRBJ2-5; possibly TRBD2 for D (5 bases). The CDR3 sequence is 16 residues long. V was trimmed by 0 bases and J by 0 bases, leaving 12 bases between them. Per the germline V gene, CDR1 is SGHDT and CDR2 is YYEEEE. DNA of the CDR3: TGTGCCAGCAGCTTGGAGAGGGATACTGACCAAGAGACCCAGTACTTC. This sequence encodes CASSLERDTDQETQYF.

The CDR3 DNA follows: TGTGCCAGCAGTCCCCGACTAGCGGGGGCCCTACATAGCACAGATACGCAGTATTTT. The encoded protein is CASSPRLAGALHSTDTQYF. The genes are TRBV27 and TRBJ2-3; 12 positions match TRBD2. The junction had 12 bases not matched to a gene; V was cut back by 5 bases and J by 0 bases. The CDR3 covers 19 residues. Looked up from germline, CDR1 is MNHEY and CDR2 is SMNVEV (reference sequence).

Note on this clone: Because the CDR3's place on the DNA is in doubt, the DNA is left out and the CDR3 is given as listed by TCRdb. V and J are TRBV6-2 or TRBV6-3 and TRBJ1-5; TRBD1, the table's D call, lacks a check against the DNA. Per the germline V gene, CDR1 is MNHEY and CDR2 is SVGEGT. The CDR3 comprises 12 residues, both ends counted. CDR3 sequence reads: CASSWWGQGAHF.

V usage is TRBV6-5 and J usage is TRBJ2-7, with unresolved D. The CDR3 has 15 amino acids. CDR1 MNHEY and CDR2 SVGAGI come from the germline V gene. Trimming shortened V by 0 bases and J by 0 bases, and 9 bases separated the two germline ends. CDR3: CASSYSLSSSYEQYF. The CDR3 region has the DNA TGTGCCAGCAGTTACTCTCTTTCGAGCTCCTACGAGCAGTACTTC.

The CDR3 here is CASRSGGQGNSEQYF. The CDR3, as DNA: TGTGCCAGCAGGTCAGGGGGGCAGGGTAATAGCGAGCAGTACTTC. The rearrangement joins TRBV7-9 to TRBJ2-7; TRBD1 might be the D (7 bases). Germline V gene sequence: CDR1 SEHNR, CDR2 FQNEAQ (reference sequence). This CDR3 spans 15 amino acids. Trimming pared 6 bases from V and 6 bases from J, leaving 21 bases between.

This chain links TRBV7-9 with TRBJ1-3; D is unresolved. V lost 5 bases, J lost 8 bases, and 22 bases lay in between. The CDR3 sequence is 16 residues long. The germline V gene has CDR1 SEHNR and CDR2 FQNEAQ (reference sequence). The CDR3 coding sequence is TGTGCCAGCAGCCCTTTGGGAGCAGCCCTTCATGACACCATATATTTT. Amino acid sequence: CASSPLGAALHDTIYF. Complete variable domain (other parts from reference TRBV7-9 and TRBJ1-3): DTGVSQNPRHKITKRGQNVTFRCDPISEHNRLYWYRQTLGQGPEFLTYFQNEAQLEKSRLLSDRFSAERPKGSFSTLEIQRTEQGDSAMYLCASSPLGAALHDTIYFGEGSWLTVV.

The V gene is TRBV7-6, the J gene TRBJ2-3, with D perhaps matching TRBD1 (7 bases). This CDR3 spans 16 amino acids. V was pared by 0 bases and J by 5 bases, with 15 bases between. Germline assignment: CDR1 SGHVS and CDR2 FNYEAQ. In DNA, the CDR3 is TGTGCCAGCAGCTTAGCGCTGTCAGGGGGAGGAGATACGCAGTATTTT. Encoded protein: CASSLALSGGGDTQYF. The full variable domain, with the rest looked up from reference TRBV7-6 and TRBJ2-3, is GAGVSQSPRYKVTKRGQDVALRCDPISGHVSLYWYRQALGQGPEFLTYFNYEAQQDKSGLPNDRFSAERPEGSISTLTIQRTEQRDSAMYRCASSLALSGGGDTQYFGPGTRLTVL.

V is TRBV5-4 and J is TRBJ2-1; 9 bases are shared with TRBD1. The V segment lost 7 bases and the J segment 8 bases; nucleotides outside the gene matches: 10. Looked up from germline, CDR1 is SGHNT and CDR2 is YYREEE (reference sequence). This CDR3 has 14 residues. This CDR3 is CASEYLGQGDEQFF. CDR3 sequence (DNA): TGTGCCAGCGAGTACTTGGGACAGGGCGATGAGCAGTTCTTC.

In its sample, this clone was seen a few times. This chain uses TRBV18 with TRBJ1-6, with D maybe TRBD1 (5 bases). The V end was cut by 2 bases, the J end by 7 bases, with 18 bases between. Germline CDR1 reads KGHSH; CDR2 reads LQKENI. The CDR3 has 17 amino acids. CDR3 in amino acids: CASSPLPGGDENSPLHF. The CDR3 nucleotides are TGTGCCAGCTCACCATTGCCTGGGGGGGATGAGAATTCACCCCTCCACTTT.

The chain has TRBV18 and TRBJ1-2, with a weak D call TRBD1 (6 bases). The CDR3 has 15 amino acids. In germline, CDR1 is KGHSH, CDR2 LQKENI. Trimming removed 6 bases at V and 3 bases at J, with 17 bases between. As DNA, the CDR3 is TGTGCCAGCTCGCTGAGTGGGGACATGGACTATGGCTACACCTTC. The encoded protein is CASSLSGDMDYGYTF.

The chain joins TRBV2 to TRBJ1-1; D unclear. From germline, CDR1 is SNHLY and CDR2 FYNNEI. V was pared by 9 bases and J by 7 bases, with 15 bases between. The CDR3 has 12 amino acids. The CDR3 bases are TGTGCCAGTTTGTCCCACGAGCTTGAAGCTTTCTTT. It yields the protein CASLSHELEAFF.

In DNA form, the CDR3 reads TGTGCCAGCAGTTTATACGGGGGGGACCCTAATCGCTACACCTTC. It is translated as CASSLYGGDPNRYTF. The chain uses TRBV27 and TRBJ1-2; weak D call: TRBD1 (5 bases). Germline V gene lookup returns CDR1 MNHEY and CDR2 SMNVEV (reference sequence). Trimming took 1 base from V and 9 from J, leaving 18 bases between them. The CDR3 is 15 residues long.

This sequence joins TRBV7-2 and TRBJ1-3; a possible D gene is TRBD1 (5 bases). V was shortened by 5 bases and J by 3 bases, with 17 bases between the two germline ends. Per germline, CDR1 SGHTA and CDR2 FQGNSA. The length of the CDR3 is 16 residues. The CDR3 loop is CASSIRSIGGGNTIYF. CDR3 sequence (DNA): TGTGCCAGCAGCATTCGGTCTATCGGGGGTGGAAACACCATATATTTT. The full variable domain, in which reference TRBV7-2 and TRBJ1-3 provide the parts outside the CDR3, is GAGVSQSPSNKVTEKGKDVELRCDPISGHTALYWYRQSLGQGLEFLIYFQGNSAPDKSGLPSDRFSAERTGGSVSTLTIQRTQQEDSAVYLCASSIRSIGGGNTIYFGEGSWLTVV.

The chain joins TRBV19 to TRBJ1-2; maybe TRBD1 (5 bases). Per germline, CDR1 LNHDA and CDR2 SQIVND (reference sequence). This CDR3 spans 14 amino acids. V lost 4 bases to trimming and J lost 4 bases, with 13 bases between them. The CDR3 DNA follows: TGTGCCAGTAGTACCGCAGGGTCCTTCTATGGCTACACCTTC. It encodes CASSTAGSFYGYTF.

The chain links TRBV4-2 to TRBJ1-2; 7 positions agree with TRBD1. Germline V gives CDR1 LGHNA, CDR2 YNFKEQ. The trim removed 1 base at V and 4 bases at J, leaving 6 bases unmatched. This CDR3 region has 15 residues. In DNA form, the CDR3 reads TGTGCCAGCAGCCAAGCAAAACAGGGGTCCTATGGCTACACCTTC. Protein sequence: CASSQAKQGSYGYTF.

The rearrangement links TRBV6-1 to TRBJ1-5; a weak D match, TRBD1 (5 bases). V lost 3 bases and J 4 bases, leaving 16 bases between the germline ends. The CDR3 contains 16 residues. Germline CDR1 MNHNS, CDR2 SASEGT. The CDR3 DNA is TGTGCCAGCAGTGAGGGAAACAGGTATAGGAATCAGCCCCAGCATTTT. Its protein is CASSEGNRYRNQPQHF.

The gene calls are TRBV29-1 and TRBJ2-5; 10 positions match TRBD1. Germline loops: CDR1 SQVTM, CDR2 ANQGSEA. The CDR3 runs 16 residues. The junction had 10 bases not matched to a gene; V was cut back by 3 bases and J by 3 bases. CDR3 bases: TGCAGCGTTGATACCATGACAGGGGGCCCAGAAGAGACCCAGTACTTC. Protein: CSVDTMTGGPEETQYF.

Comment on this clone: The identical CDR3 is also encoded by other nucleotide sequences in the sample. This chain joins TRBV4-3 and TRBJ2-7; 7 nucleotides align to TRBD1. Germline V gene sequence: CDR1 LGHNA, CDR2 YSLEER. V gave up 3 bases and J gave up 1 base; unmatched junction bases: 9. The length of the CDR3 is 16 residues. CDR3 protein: CASSHSATGESYEQYF. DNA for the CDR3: TGCGCCAGCAGCCACTCGGCTACAGGGGAGTCCTACGAGCAGTACTTC.

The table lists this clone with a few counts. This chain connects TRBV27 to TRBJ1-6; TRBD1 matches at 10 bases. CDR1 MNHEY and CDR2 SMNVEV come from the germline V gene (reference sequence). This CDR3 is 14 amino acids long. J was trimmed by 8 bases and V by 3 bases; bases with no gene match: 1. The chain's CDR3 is CASSLTGGDSPLHF. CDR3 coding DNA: TGTGCCAGCAGTTTGACAGGGGGCGATTCACCCCTCCACTTT.

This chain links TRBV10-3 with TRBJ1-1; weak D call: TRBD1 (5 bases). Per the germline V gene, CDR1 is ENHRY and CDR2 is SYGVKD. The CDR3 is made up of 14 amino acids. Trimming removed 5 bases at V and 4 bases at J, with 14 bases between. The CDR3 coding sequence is TGTGCCATCAGTACGGGGCGCGGGAGCACTGAAGCTTTCTTT. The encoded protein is CAISTGRGSTEAFF.

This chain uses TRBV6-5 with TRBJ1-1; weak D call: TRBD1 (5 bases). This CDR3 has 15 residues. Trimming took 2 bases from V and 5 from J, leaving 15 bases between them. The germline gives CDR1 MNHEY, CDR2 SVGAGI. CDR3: CASSYQRGLGTEAFF. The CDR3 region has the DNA TGTGCCAGCAGTTACCAGCGGGGGTTGGGGACTGAAGCTTTCTTT.

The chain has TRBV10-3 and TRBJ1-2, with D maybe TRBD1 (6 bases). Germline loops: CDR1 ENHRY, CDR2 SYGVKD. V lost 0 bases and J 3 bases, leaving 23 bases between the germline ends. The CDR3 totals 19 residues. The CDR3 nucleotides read TGTGCCATCAGTGAGTCGATCGCACGTCGCAGGGGTCGCGACTATGGCTACACCTTC. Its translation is CAISESIARRRGRDYGYTF.

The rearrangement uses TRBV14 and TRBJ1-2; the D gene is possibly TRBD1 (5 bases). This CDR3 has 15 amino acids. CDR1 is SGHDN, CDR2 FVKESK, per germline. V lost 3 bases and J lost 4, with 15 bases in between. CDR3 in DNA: TGTGCCAGCAGCCAGGGGAGGGGCAGGATCTATGGCTACACCTTC. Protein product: CASSQGRGRIYGYTF. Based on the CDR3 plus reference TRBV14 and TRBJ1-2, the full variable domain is EAGVTQFPSHSVIEKGQTVTLRCDPISGHDNLYWYRRVMGKEIKFLLHFVKESKQDESGMPNNRFLAERTGGTYSTLKVQPAELEDSGVYFCASSQGRGRIYGYTFGSGTRLTVV.

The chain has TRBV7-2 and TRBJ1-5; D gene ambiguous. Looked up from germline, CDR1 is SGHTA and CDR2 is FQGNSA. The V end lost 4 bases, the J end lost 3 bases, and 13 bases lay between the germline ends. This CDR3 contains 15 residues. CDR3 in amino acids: CASSSDGTVNQPQHF. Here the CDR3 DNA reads TGTGCCAGCAGCTCAGATGGTACAGTCAATCAGCCCCAGCATTTT.

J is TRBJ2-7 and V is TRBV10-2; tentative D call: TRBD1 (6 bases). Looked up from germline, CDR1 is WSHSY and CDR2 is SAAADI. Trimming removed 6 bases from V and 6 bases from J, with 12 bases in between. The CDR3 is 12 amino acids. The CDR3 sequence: CASSAGQIEQYF. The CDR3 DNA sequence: TGCGCCAGCAGCGCTGGACAGATCGAGCAGTACTTC.